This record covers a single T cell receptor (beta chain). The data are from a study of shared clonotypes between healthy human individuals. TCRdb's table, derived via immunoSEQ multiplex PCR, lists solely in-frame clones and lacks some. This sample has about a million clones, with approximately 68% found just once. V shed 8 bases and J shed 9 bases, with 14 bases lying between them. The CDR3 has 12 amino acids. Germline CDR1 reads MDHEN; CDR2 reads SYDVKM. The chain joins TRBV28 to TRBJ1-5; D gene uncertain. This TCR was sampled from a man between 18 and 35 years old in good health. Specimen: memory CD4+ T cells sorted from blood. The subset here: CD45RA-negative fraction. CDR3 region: CASQRSGSPQHF. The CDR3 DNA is TGTGCCAGCCAACGGAGTGGGTCGCCCCAGCATTTT.